Sequencing of this T cell receptor (beta chain) was carried out in a study of cytomegalovirus exposure and HLA in healthy donors. As for the study in general: Per a later analysis, the roughly 700 first-cohort and some 110 validation repertoires shared one platform.

Turning to this clone: Its antigen is as yet unknown.

Sequenced by immunoSEQ multiplex PCR; TCRdb stores in-frame clones only, minus some. The sample shows over 200,000 clones, approximately 88% of them seen only once. With 1 base removed from V and 6 bases from J, the gap between germline ends came to 10 bases. CDR1 MNHEY and CDR2 SVGAGI come from the germline V gene. The CDR3 is 13 amino acids. Study-level points and caveats: For cytomegalovirus status, the classifier reportedly gave diagnoses with high specificity and sensitivity.

The J gene is TRBJ2-7, the V gene TRBV6-5; D possibly corresponds to TRBD1 (5 bases). Material for sequencing was PBMCs. The clonotype originates from a woman aged 30 to 39 in good health and CMV-seropositive. Here the CDR3 DNA reads TGTGCCAGCAGTTACTGGCCCCAGGGCGAGCAGTACTTC. Its translation: CASSYWPQGEQYF.